These 6 T cell receptor beta chains were all obtained from the same sample, sequenced in a study of shared clonotypes between healthy human individuals. Cells designated naive CD8 were CD45RO-negative and were positively selected for CCR7, with terminally differentiated effector memory CD45RA+ cells excluded. Assay: immunoSEQ multiplex PCR; the TCRdb copy retains only in-frame clones and omits some. This sample has around 610,000 clones; 90% to 97% occur once, and the top ten carry 0.11%. Sample: naive CD8+ T cells sorted from blood. Every receptor here comes from a woman aged 25 to 39 in good health.

The chain employs TRBV19 and TRBJ2-7, with 7 bases matching TRBD1. The germline V gene has CDR1 LNHDA and CDR2 SQIVND (reference sequence). Trimming cost V 5 bases and J 0 bases; bases outside gene matches: 4. The CDR3 runs to 14 residues. The CDR3 sequence: CASSSSGGSYEQYF. The CDR3, as DNA: TGTGCCAGTAGTTCATCAGGGGGCTCCTACGAGCAGTACTTC.

V usage is TRBV2 and J usage is TRBJ2-1, with TRBD2 identical over 8 bases. The CDR3 sequence is 14 residues long. In germline, CDR1 is SNHLY, CDR2 FYNNEI. V trimming: 4 bases; J trimming: 8 bases; junction bases outside the gene matches: 7. Written as DNA, the CDR3 is TGTGCCAGCAGTGCACCTGGACTAGCCGATGAGCAGTTCTTC. Translation gives CASSAPGLADEQFF.

The chain joins TRBV30 to TRBJ1-2; maybe TRBD1 (6 bases). Between the trimmed V and J ends, which lost 4 bases and 10 bases, there was a span of 19 bases. The length of the CDR3 is 13 residues. Germline CDR1 and CDR2: GTSNPN and SVGIG (reference sequence). CDR3 bases: TGTGCCTGGACAGGGGTTACGAACATCGCCTACACCTTC. Protein sequence: CAWTGVTNIAYTF.

The chain is built from TRBV11-2 and TRBJ1-5; 9 bases match TRBD1. The CDR3 has 14 amino acids. The junction had 6 bases not matched to a gene; V was cut back by 5 bases and J by 7 bases. The germline CDR1 and CDR2 sequences are SGHAT and FQNNGV. DNA for the CDR3: TGTGCCAGCAGCCCCGGGACAGGGTGGCAGCCCCAGCATTTT. Residues: CASSPGTGWQPQHF.

The chain carries TRBV6-1 and TRBJ2-7; D is possibly TRBD1 (5 bases). V was pared by 0 bases and J by 3 bases, with 12 bases between. The CDR3 runs to 15 residues. The germline CDR1 and CDR2 sequences are MNHNS and SASEGT. Here the CDR3 reads CASSEASGSGYEQYF. DNA of the CDR3: TGTGCCAGCAGTGAAGCTTCAGGGTCAGGCTACGAGCAGTACTTC.

The V and J genes are TRBV25-1 and TRBJ2-3, with TRBD1 as a possible D gene (5 bases). The CDR3 sequence is 14 residues long. The V and J ends lost 3 bases and 6 bases respectively, with 13 bases between them. The germline CDR1 and CDR2 sequences are MGHDK and SYGVNS. The CDR3 coding sequence is TGTGCCAGCAGTGAGAGACAGCCATCGGATACGCAGTATTTT. It codes for CASSERQPSDTQYF.